Presented here are 31 T cell receptor beta chains from one specimen sequenced in a study of blood T cell repertoires in COVID-19 (dated by TCRdb to between 2020 and 2021). The method behind the library was the immunoSEQ multiplex PCR assay. TCRdb mirrors the immuneACCESS table, restricted to in-frame sequences. Some clones are absent from its copies; in checked studies, under half trace to an unresolved V gene, and the reason for the others is unknown. The sample table holds some 220,000 clones, of which about 83% were seen once. The ten largest clonotypes hold roughly 1.2% of the sample. Material for sequencing was peripheral blood. These TCRs come from a woman in her 30s with COVID-19, enrolled during active disease.

V is TRBV11-1 and J is TRBJ1-1; maybe TRBD1 (6 bases). The V end was cut by 1 base, the J end by 11 bases, with 11 bases between. In germline, CDR1 is SGHAT, CDR2 FQDESV (reference sequence). The CDR3 totals 12 residues. CDR3 loop: CASSLDGTGAFF. As DNA, the CDR3 is TGTGCCAGCAGCTTAGATGGTACAGGGGCTTTCTTT.

This sequence joins TRBV6-5 and TRBJ2-2; 8 nucleotides match TRBD1. Germline assignment: CDR1 MNHEY and CDR2 SVGAGI. With V trimmed by 6 bases and J by 2 bases, 5 bases remained unmatched. This CDR3 has 15 residues. In DNA form, the CDR3 reads TGTGCCAGCAGAAGGACAGGGATCAACACCGGGGAGCTGTTTTTT. Translation gives CASRRTGINTGELFF.

This chain links TRBV7-9 with TRBJ2-7; D is possibly TRBD2 (5 bases). The CDR3 totals 14 residues. Trimming removed 1 base at V and 1 base at J, with 8 bases between. Germline values: CDR1 SEHNR, CDR2 FQNEAQ (reference sequence). The CDR3 DNA is TGTGCCAGCAGCTTAGGCCGGGGTTCCTACGAGCAGTACTTC. It encodes CASSLGRGSYEQYF.

This chain uses TRBV19 with TRBJ1-1; no reliable D call. V was shortened by 7 bases and J by 5 bases, with 14 bases between the two germline ends. Germline V gene data show CDR1 as LNHDA and CDR2 as SQIVND (reference sequence). This CDR3 comprises 13 residues. The DNA for the CDR3 is TGTGCCAGTAAAGGCCCCAGGAGGACTGAAGCTTTCTTT. Residues: CASKGPRRTEAFF.

The gene calls are TRBV7-2 and TRBJ1-1; possibly TRBD1 for D (5 bases). Germline V gene sequence: CDR1 SGHTA, CDR2 FQGNSA. V lost 4 bases, J lost 4 bases, and 13 bases lay in between. The length of the CDR3 is 14 residues. CDR3 nucleotides: TGTGCCAGCAGCTCCGATCGGGGGTTCACTGAAGCTTTCTTT. Amino acid sequence: CASSSDRGFTEAFF. The full variable domain, with the rest looked up from reference TRBV7-2 and TRBJ1-1, is GAGVSQSPSNKVTEKGKDVELRCDPISGHTALYWYRQSLGQGLEFLIYFQGNSAPDKSGLPSDRFSAERTGGSVSTLTIQRTQQEDSAVYLCASSSDRGFTEAFFGQGTRLTVV.

The genes are TRBV19 and TRBJ1-2; tentatively, D is TRBD1 (5 bases). The CDR3 runs 13 residues. V was trimmed by 4 bases and J by 2 bases, leaving 8 bases between them. The germline V gene encodes CDR1 LNHDA and CDR2 SQIVND (reference sequence). Here the CDR3 reads CASSTGENYGYTF. CDR3 bases: TGTGCCAGTAGTACGGGGGAAAACTATGGCTACACCTTC.

V is TRBV4-3 and J is TRBJ2-2; D may be TRBD1 (6 bases). The V end lost 5 bases, the J end lost 1 base, and 8 bases lay between the germline ends. The CDR3 sequence is 14 residues long. Germline V gene data show CDR1 as LGHNA and CDR2 as YSLEER. The CDR3, as DNA: TGCGCCAGCAGCTCGGGACAGAACACCGGGGAGCTGTTTTTT. This gives the protein CASSSGQNTGELFF.

The chain joins TRBV18 to TRBJ1-2, with 7 positions matching TRBD1. Per the germline V gene, CDR1 is KGHSH and CDR2 is LQKENI. V was clipped by 3 bases and J by 6 bases; unmatched bases: 10. The CDR3 length is 15 residues. CDR3 sequence (DNA): TGTGCCAGCTCACCCCAGGGACAGCCCTTAAATGGCTACACCTTC. It encodes CASSPQGQPLNGYTF.

V is TRBV4-2 and J is TRBJ2-3, with D unresolved. Germline loops: CDR1 LGHNA, CDR2 YNFKEQ. The CDR3 covers 15 residues. V lost 2 bases and J 4 bases, leaving 13 bases between the germline ends. The CDR3 spells CASSQSQATPDTQYF. DNA of the CDR3: TGTGCCAGCAGCCAATCCCAAGCCACGCCAGATACGCAGTATTTT.

This clone was detected a few times. The CDR3 DNA reads as TGCGCCAGCAGACTAGCGGGGGGGATCGCCGGGGAGCTGTTTTTT. It yields the protein CASRLAGGIAGELFF. The chain combines TRBV10-1 with TRBJ2-2; 13 bases fit TRBD2. V was pared by 6 bases and J by 6 bases, with 4 bases of the junction left unmatched. The CDR3 covers 15 residues. Germline V gene data show CDR1 as WNHNN and CDR2 as SYGVQD (reference sequence).

The J gene is TRBJ2-1, the V gene TRBV9, with D perhaps matching TRBD2 (5 bases). V was pared by 0 bases and J by 0 bases, with 13 bases between. Germline V gives CDR1 SGDLS, CDR2 YYNGEE. The CDR3 loop spans 17 amino acids. CDR3 in DNA: TGTGCCAGCAGCGTAGTTCCGGGAACAAACTCCTACAATGAGCAGTTCTTC. Encoded protein: CASSVVPGTNSYNEQFF.

The chain has TRBV5-1 and TRBJ2-2; 7 bases match TRBD2. The germline CDR1 and CDR2 sequences are SGHRS and YFSETQ. The CDR3 is 17 amino acids. J gave up 1 base and V 5 bases, and 11 bases lay outside the gene matches. The CDR3 is CASRLRSASGNTGELFF. The CDR3 DNA reads as TGCGCCAGCAGGTTGAGGTCGGCTAGCGGGAACACCGGGGAGCTGTTTTTT.

The CDR3 here is CASSQLTGGGEKLFF. The DNA of the CDR3 is TGTGCCAGCAGCCAATTGACAGGGGGTGGGGAAAAACTGTTTTTT. The rearrangement links TRBV3-1 (or the pseudogene TRBV3-2) to TRBJ1-4; 9 bases map to TRBD1. The CDR3 consists of 15 residues. Germline values: CDR1 LGHDT, CDR2 YNNKEL (reference sequence). With V trimmed by 2 bases and J by 8 bases, 6 bases remained unmatched.

V usage is TRBV15 and J usage is TRBJ1-6, with no clear D. V was clipped by 6 bases and J by 0 bases, with 9 bases between them. The CDR3 is 15 amino acids. Germline V lookup: CDR1 LNHNV, CDR2 YYDKDF (reference sequence). CDR3 residues: CATSMGSSYNSPLHF. DNA for the CDR3: TGTGCCACCAGTATGGGGAGCTCCTATAATTCACCCCTCCACTTT. Full variable domain (outside the CDR3, taken from reference TRBV15 and TRBJ1-6): DAMVIQNPRYQVTQFGKPVTLSCSQTLNHNVMYWYQQKSSQAPKLLFHYYDKDFNNEADTPDNFQSRRPNTSFCFLDIRSPGLGDTAMYLCATSMGSSYNSPLHFGNGTRLTVT.

This clone was seen only a few times. CDR3 sequence reads: CAWTSTQLYGYTF. Written as DNA, the CDR3 is TGTGCCTGGACTTCGACACAACTCTATGGCTACACCTTC. The chain combines TRBV30 with TRBJ1-2, with unresolved D. The CDR3 runs to 13 residues. Germline V gene data show CDR1 as GTSNPN and CDR2 as SVGIG (reference sequence). Trimming left V 4 bases short and J 4 bases short, with 13 bases between.

The chain couples TRBV11-3 to TRBJ2-3; D ambiguous. CDR3 length equals 13 residues. Germline-derived CDR1 and CDR2 are SGHNT and YENEEA. V was cut by 3 bases and J by 0 bases, with 4 bases left in between. CDR3: CASSFSSTDTQYF. CDR3 coding DNA: TGTGCCAGCAGCTTTAGCAGCACAGATACGCAGTATTTT.

This clone has a single count. The chain joins TRBV19 to TRBJ1-1; weak D call: TRBD1 (6 bases). Trimming stripped 10 bases from V and 2 bases from J, with 20 bases between. Per germline, CDR1 LNHDA and CDR2 SQIVND (reference sequence). The CDR3 has 15 amino acids. This CDR3 is CATLTGQLFNTEAFF. The CDR3 DNA sequence: TGTGCCACCCTAACCGGACAGCTTTTCAACACTGAAGCTTTCTTT.

The chain uses TRBV6-6 and TRBJ2-3, with a tentative D call TRBD2 (5 bases). Germline V lookup: CDR1 MNHNY, CDR2 SVGAGI (reference sequence). The CDR3 is 14 residues long. The V end was cut by 3 bases, the J end by 2 bases, with 9 bases between. DNA for the CDR3: TGTGCCAGCAGTTATCCGGGGTTCACAGATACGCAGTATTTT. Amino acid sequence: CASSYPGFTDTQYF.

The chain couples TRBV6-2 or TRBV6-3 to TRBJ1-2; TRBD1 is a possible D gene (6 bases). V lost 4 bases to trimming and J lost 4 bases, with 10 bases between them. The CDR3 is made up of 13 amino acids. The germline V gene encodes CDR1 MNHEY and CDR2 SVGEGT. CDR3 nucleotide sequence: TGTGCCAGCAGTTTACAGGGATCCTATGGCTACACCTTC. Translated: CASSLQGSYGYTF.

As for this clone: At one end, the junction sequence differs from germline, possibly due to a read error. CDR3 nucleotides: TGTGCCAGCAGGGAAGGGCGGTCGGGCAATCAGCCCCAGCATTTT. Translating it yields CASREGRSGNQPQHF. V and J are TRBV6-1 and TRBJ1-5; D remains ambiguous. CDR3 length: 15 amino acids. CDR1 is MNHNS, CDR2 SASEGT, per germline.

V usage is TRBV11-2 and J usage is TRBJ2-5, with TRBD1 identical over 7 bases. Germline V gene lookup returns CDR1 SGHAT and CDR2 FQNNGV. V lost 5 bases and J lost 2; bases outside the gene matches: 5. The CDR3 loop spans 14 amino acids. Written as DNA, the CDR3 is TGTGCCAGCAGCCTCGAGGGACAGCAAGAGACCCAGTACTTC. This codes for CASSLEGQQETQYF.

CDR3 nucleotides: TGTGCCAGCAGTCCCTACCAGGGTCTGGAGAACAATGAGCAGTTCTTC. Translation: CASSPYQGLENNEQFF. This sequence joins TRBV27 and TRBJ2-1; D perhaps matches TRBD1 (5 bases). From germline, CDR1 is MNHEY and CDR2 SMNVEV (reference sequence). With 5 bases removed from V and 5 bases from J, the gap between germline ends came to 19 bases. CDR3 size: 16 residues.

The chain recombines TRBV25-1 with TRBJ2-7; no firm D call. The germline V gene has CDR1 MGHDK and CDR2 SYGVNS. The germline V and J ends were trimmed by 6 bases and 0 bases, with 9 bases remaining between them. This CDR3 is 13 amino acids long. CDR3 protein: CASRDKNSYEQYF. CDR3 DNA sequence: TGTGCCAGCAGAGACAAGAACTCCTACGAGCAGTACTTC.

V usage is TRBV9 and J usage is TRBJ2-7, with D possibly being TRBD1 (6 bases). Germline values: CDR1 SGDLS, CDR2 YYNGEE. The CDR3 contains 16 residues. V was cut by 4 bases and J by 2 bases, with 19 bases left in between. The CDR3 DNA follows: TGTGCCAGCAGCCCCCCAGGGGCAGCTAATCCCTACGAGCAGTACTTC. Its protein is CASSPPGAANPYEQYF.

This chain joins TRBV5-4 and TRBJ2-7; 8 bases match TRBD2. The CDR3 sequence is 15 residues long. The V gene end was trimmed by 0 bases and the J gene end by 3 bases; junction bases not matched to a gene: 5. The germline V gene encodes CDR1 SGHNT and CDR2 YYREEE (reference sequence). The CDR3 loop reads CASSLAGLGHYEQYF. The DNA of the CDR3 is TGTGCCAGCAGCTTGGCGGGACTAGGGCACTACGAGCAGTACTTC. The full variable domain, with the rest looked up from reference TRBV5-4 and TRBJ2-7, is ETGVTQSPTHLIKTRGQQVTLRCSSQSGHNTVSWYQQALGQGPQFIFQYYREEENGRGNFPPRFSGLQFPNYSSELNVNALELDDSALYLCASSLAGLGHYEQYFGPGTRLTVT.

The rearrangement uses TRBV19 and TRBJ2-7, with D perhaps TRBD2 (6 bases). Per germline, CDR1 LNHDA and CDR2 SQIVND (reference sequence). V was pared by 1 base and J by 3 bases, with 7 bases between. The CDR3 runs to 13 residues. Here the CDR3 reads CASSIGLVYEQYF. CDR3 DNA: TGTGCCAGTAGTATAGGACTAGTCTACGAGCAGTACTTC.

The rearrangement joins TRBV25-1 to TRBJ1-2; TRBD1 aligns across 10 bases. CDR1 and CDR2 (germline): MGHDK, SYGVNS. The ends lost 6 bases at V and 8 bases at J; junction bases unmatched: 15. This CDR3 is built from 16 residues. CDR3 loop: CASRGGTGDPRWGYTF. The DNA of the CDR3 is TGTGCCAGCAGGGGGGGGACAGGGGATCCGCGTTGGGGCTACACCTTC.

This clone was seen just once. The genes are TRBV5-5 and TRBJ1-2; TRBD1 might be the D (6 bases). Per germline, CDR1 SGHKS and CDR2 YYEKEE (reference sequence). The CDR3 is 17 amino acids. Trimming left V 2 bases short and J 0 bases short, with 17 bases between. CDR3 amino acids: CASSFAQSTGTNYGYTF. Written as DNA, the CDR3 is TGTGCCAGCAGCTTCGCCCAATCGACAGGCACTAACTATGGCTACACCTTC.

This rearrangement joins TRBV5-4 to TRBJ1-2, with 8 bases identical to TRBD1. This CDR3 spans 15 amino acids. Germline values: CDR1 SGHNT, CDR2 YYREEE (reference sequence). Trimming at V came to 1 base and at J to 5 bases, leaving 7 bases not matched to a gene. The chain's CDR3 is CASSLLLDRVYGYTF. The CDR3 nucleotides read TGTGCCAGCAGCTTGCTTCTGGACAGGGTATATGGCTACACCTTC.

V and J are TRBV5-1 and TRBJ2-1; 10 bases line up with TRBD2. The length of the CDR3 is 14 residues. In germline, CDR1 is SGHRS, CDR2 YFSETQ. V shed 4 bases and J 13 bases; nucleotides not matched to a gene: 11. This CDR3 reads CASSRSGRADEQFF. In DNA form, the CDR3 reads TGCGCCAGCAGCCGGAGCGGGAGGGCCGACGAACAGTTCTTC. Filled out from reference TRBV5-1 and TRBJ2-1, the complete variable domain reads KAGVTQTPRYLIKTRGQQVTLSCSPISGHRSVSWYQQTPGQGLQFLFEYFSETQRNKGNFPGRFSGRQFSNSRSEMNVSTLELGDSALYLCASSRSGRADEQFFGPGTRLTVL.

The chain couples TRBV24-1 to TRBJ2-1; 9 nucleotides line up with TRBD2. V dropped 2 bases and J dropped 9; count of bases not matched to a gene: 7. The germline gives CDR1 KGHDR, CDR2 SFDVKD. The CDR3 length is 15 residues. Here the CDR3 reads CATSDSKRGVSEQFF. CDR3 sequence (DNA): TGTGCCACCAGTGATTCTAAGCGGGGGGTCAGTGAGCAGTTCTTC.